These 28 T cell receptor beta chains came from one sample sequenced in a study of somatic mutations in cytotoxic T cells in rheumatoid arthritis (dated by TCRdb to 2015 to 2018). To prepare the library, the immunoSEQ multiplex PCR assay was applied. TCRdb provides this immuneACCESS table in a form limited to in-frame rearrangements. Some clones are lacking; in checked studies, under half of them reflect an unresolved V gene, and why the rest are absent is not known. This sample lists more than 15,000 clones; over 75% were detected once. The leading ten clones occupy 8.9% of the sample. Source material: CD8+ T cells sorted from blood. These receptors all come from an adult with rheumatoid arthritis.

The V and J genes are TRBV25-1 and TRBJ2-2, with unresolved D. Between the trimmed V and J ends, which lost 1 base and 2 bases, there was a span of 8 bases. Germline loops: CDR1 MGHDK, CDR2 SYGVNS. The CDR3 contains 15 residues. The CDR3 protein is CASSELGRNTGELFF. The CDR3 bases are TGTGCCAGCAGTGAATTAGGCCGAAACACCGGGGAGCTGTTTTTT.

This clone has just one count. V usage is TRBV5-1 and J usage is TRBJ2-3; 10 bases match TRBD1. This CDR3 is built from 15 residues. Trimming removed 4 bases from V and 0 bases from J; junction bases left unmatched: 2. The germline V gene encodes CDR1 SGHRS and CDR2 YFSETQ. CDR3 residues: CASSGGQGSTDTQYF. CDR3 sequence (DNA): TGCGCCAGCAGCGGGGGACAGGGGAGCACAGATACGCAGTATTTT.

The V gene is TRBV7-2, the J gene TRBJ2-5, with D uncertain. The V end was cut by 3 bases, the J end by 7 bases, with 9 bases between. The CDR3 is made up of 12 amino acids. Germline values: CDR1 SGHTA, CDR2 FQGNSA. The CDR3 here is CASSFGSRTQYF. CDR3 DNA: TGTGCCAGCAGCTTCGGCTCCAGGACCCAGTACTTC.

The CDR3: CASSPLGGSYNEQFF. CDR3 nucleotide sequence: TGTGCCAGCAGCCCCCTAGGGGGGTCCTACAATGAGCAGTTCTTC. V and J are TRBV6-4 and TRBJ2-1, with D perhaps being TRBD1 or TRBD2 (6 bases each). Germline CDR1 and CDR2: MRHNA and SNTAGT. The V end lost 6 bases, the J end lost 1 base, and 13 bases lay between the germline ends. The CDR3 sequence is 15 residues long.

The chain recombines TRBV29-1 with TRBJ2-4, with 10 positions matching TRBD1. The junction had 1 base not matched to a gene; V was cut back by 6 bases and J by 8 bases. The CDR3 sequence is 11 residues long. The germline V gene has CDR1 SQVTM and CDR2 ANQGSEA. CDR3: CSVGTGDIQYF. CDR3 nucleotide sequence: TGCAGCGTGGGGACAGGGGACATTCAGTACTTC.

The chain joins TRBV9 to TRBJ1-5; weak D call: TRBD1 (6 bases). CDR3 length equals 15 residues. Germline values: CDR1 SGDLS, CDR2 YYNGEE. Deletions cut 0 bases from V and 4 bases from J, with 11 bases between. CDR3 residues: CASSVGGGKNQPQHF. The CDR3 DNA sequence: TGTGCCAGCAGCGTAGGAGGGGGAAAGAATCAGCCCCAGCATTTT.

The rearrangement uses TRBV6-5 and TRBJ1-2, with TRBD1 matching 7 bases. Germline lookup yields CDR1 MNHEY and CDR2 SVGAGI. The CDR3 sequence is 15 residues long. The junction had 10 bases not matched to a gene; V was cut back by 3 bases and J by 6 bases. The CDR3 DNA is TGTGCCAGCAGTTATTCCATTTACAGGGGTAATGGCTACACCTTC. As protein: CASSYSIYRGNGYTF.

CDR3 loop: CASSPVKVFSEQYF. CDR3 nucleotides: TGTGCCAGCAGTCCCGTCAAGGTTTTCTCCGAGCAGTACTTC. The chain links TRBV6-6 to TRBJ2-7, with no clear D. V lost 5 bases to trimming and J lost 6 bases, with 17 bases between them. Germline V gene data show CDR1 as MNHNY and CDR2 as SVGAGI (reference sequence). The CDR3 runs to 14 residues.

The gene calls are TRBV7-9 and TRBJ2-1; D uncertain. Trimming shortened V by 1 base and J by 3 bases, and 19 bases separated the two germline ends. CDR1 is SEHNR, CDR2 FQNEAQ, per germline (reference sequence). The CDR3 is 18 amino acids. As DNA, the CDR3 is TGTGCCAGCAGCTTAGTGATCCTTGGCAGGTCTAGCTACAATGAGCAGTTCTTC. This sequence encodes CASSLVILGRSSYNEQFF. Full variable domain (rest looked up from reference TRBV7-9 and TRBJ2-1): DTGVSQNPRHKITKRGQNVTFRCDPISEHNRLYWYRQTLGQGPEFLTYFQNEAQLEKSRLLSDRFSAERPKGSFSTLEIQRTEQGDSAMYLCASSLVILGRSSYNEQFFGPGTRLTVL.

This sequence joins TRBV11-2 and TRBJ2-1; weak D call: TRBD2 (5 bases). The ends were cut back, 5 bases at V and 3 bases at J, with 11 bases in the middle. This CDR3 is built from 14 residues. The germline V gene encodes CDR1 SGHAT and CDR2 FQNNGV. The CDR3 DNA sequence: TGTGCCAGCAGCCCGGAACTAGGCTACAATGAGCAGTTCTTC. This codes for CASSPELGYNEQFF.

This chain links TRBV11-2 with TRBJ2-3; a possible D gene is TRBD2 (6 bases). The V end lost 4 bases, the J end lost 2 bases, and 16 bases lay between the germline ends. Germline V CDR1 and CDR2: SGHAT, FQNNGV. CDR3 length equals 16 residues. CDR3 nucleotide sequence: TGTGCCAGCAGCTCCCTCTTAGCGGCTTCCACAGATACGCAGTATTTT. It is translated as CASSSLLAASTDTQYF. Filled out from reference TRBV11-2 and TRBJ2-3, the complete variable domain reads EAGVAQSPRYKIIEKRQSVAFWCNPISGHATLYWYQQILGQGPKLLIQFQNNGVVDDSQLPKDRFSAERLKGVDSTLKIQPAKLEDSAVYLCASSSLLAASTDTQYFGPGTRLTVL.

This clone appeared a few times. The chain couples TRBV19 to TRBJ2-2; D is perhaps TRBD2 (5 bases). Germline V lookup: CDR1 LNHDA, CDR2 SQIVND (reference sequence). V lost 7 bases and J lost 5, with 8 bases in between. The CDR3 length is 12 residues. CDR3 DNA sequence: TGTGCCAGTACTCTAGCTACCGGGGAGCTGTTTTTT. Amino acids: CASTLATGELFF.

The V call is TRBV5-6, the J call TRBJ1-6; D is ambiguous. V lost 1 base, J lost 8 bases, and 4 bases lay in between. Germline loops: CDR1 SGHDT, CDR2 YYEEEE. CDR3 size: 12 residues. CDR3 coding DNA: TGTGCCAGCAGCTTGTGGGATTCACCCCTCCACTTT. It codes for CASSLWDSPLHF.

This chain uses TRBV27 with TRBJ1-2; 12 bases agree with TRBD1. In germline, CDR1 is MNHEY, CDR2 SMNVEV (reference sequence). This CDR3 has 15 amino acids. The V and J ends lost 5 bases and 7 bases, in that order; junction bases with no gene match: 8. CDR3 residues: CASSRGTGGAGGYTF. For the CDR3, the DNA is TGTGCCAGCAGTCGCGGGACAGGGGGCGCGGGTGGCTACACCTTC.

In its sample, this clone ranks as medium-sized. The rearrangement joins TRBV11-2 to TRBJ2-7; the D call may be TRBD1 or TRBD2 (5 bases each). V lost 2 bases and J lost 0, with 8 bases in between. This CDR3 has 14 amino acids. CDR1 and CDR2 (germline): SGHAT, FQNNGV. The CDR3 DNA sequence: TGTGCCAGCAGCTTAACGGGGCCCTCCTACGAGCAGTACTTC. This translates into CASSLTGPSYEQYF.

Points on this clone: The sample carries other DNA sequences with the same CDR3. The chain joins TRBV30 to TRBJ1-2; D might be TRBD1 (5 bases). V lost 7 bases, J lost 8 bases, and 17 bases lay in between. Germline loops: CDR1 GTSNPN, CDR2 SVGIG (reference sequence). The CDR3 extends over 12 amino acids. Here the CDR3 reads CASETDAEGYTF. The CDR3 DNA follows: TGTGCCTCTGAGACAGACGCGGAAGGCTACACCTTC.

V usage is TRBV7-2 and J usage is TRBJ2-3; 14 bases fit TRBD2. Germline CDR1 reads SGHTA; CDR2 reads FQGNSA. This CDR3 contains 17 residues. Trimming at V came to 5 bases and at J to 2 bases, leaving 6 bases not matched to a gene. DNA for the CDR3: TGTGCCAGCAGCCTCCGACTAGCGGGGGGGCCCACAGATACGCAGTATTTT. This gives the protein CASSLRLAGGPTDTQYF.

The chain is built from TRBV27 and TRBJ2-7; either TRBD1 or TRBD2 may fit D (5 bases each). Between the trimmed V and J ends, which lost 4 bases and 4 bases, there was a span of 23 bases. The CDR3 length is 17 residues. Per the germline V gene, CDR1 is MNHEY and CDR2 is SMNVEV (reference sequence). The CDR3 here is CASSSLQQERGVYEQYF. The CDR3 DNA is TGTGCCAGCAGTTCCCTACAACAGGAAAGGGGAGTATACGAGCAGTACTTC.

This clone was recorded once. The chain carries TRBV4-3 and TRBJ1-1, with D possibly TRBD1 on 6 matching bases. The CDR3 totals 19 residues. The V gene's germline CDR1 is LGHNA and CDR2 YSLEER. The germline V and J ends were trimmed by 5 bases and 3 bases, with 28 bases remaining between them. CDR3 nucleotides: TGCGCCAGCAGCACCTCCGTCTATGGGGGCCCGACGAAATACACTGAAGCTTTCTTT. Its translation: CASSTSVYGGPTKYTEAFF.

This chain links TRBV6-1 with TRBJ2-7; possible D gene TRBD1, 5 bases. The length of the CDR3 is 14 residues. Germline assignment: CDR1 MNHNS and CDR2 SASEGT. V lost 2 bases and J lost 4, with 12 bases in between. The CDR3 region has the DNA TGTGCCAGCAGTGAATGGCAGGGTACTTACGAGCAGTACTTC. Amino acid sequence: CASSEWQGTYEQYF.

CDR3: CASSEARGQGAPRTNEKLFF. As DNA, the CDR3 is TGTGCCAGCAGTGAAGCTCGTGGACAGGGGGCGCCTCGTACTAATGAAAAACTGTTTTTT. The rearrangement uses TRBV2 and TRBJ1-4, with TRBD1 matching over 11 bases. This CDR3 region has 20 residues. J was trimmed by 2 bases and V by 0 bases; bases with no gene match: 11. Germline CDR1 reads SNHLY; CDR2 reads FYNNEI.

The chain combines TRBV27 with TRBJ2-7; D may match TRBD1 or TRBD2 (5 bases each). Trimming took off 0 bases at V and 3 bases at J, with 9 bases between the two ends. The CDR3 covers 14 residues. CDR1 is MNHEY, CDR2 SMNVEV, per germline (reference sequence). DNA of the CDR3: TGTGCCAGCAGTTTATCCCGGGACCACTACGAGCAGTACTTC. This codes for CASSLSRDHYEQYF.

This chain connects TRBV25-1 to TRBJ2-1; TRBD1 matches at 7 bases. The CDR3 extends over 12 amino acids. The J segment lost 6 bases and the V segment lost 8 bases, leaving 4 bases of the junction unmatched. The V gene's germline CDR1 is MGHDK and CDR2 SYGVNS. This chain's CDR3 is CASGRQGNEQFF. CDR3 DNA sequence: TGTGCCAGCGGTAGACAGGGCAATGAGCAGTTCTTC.

V usage is TRBV7-9 and J usage is TRBJ2-5, with D uncertain. The CDR3 contains 15 residues. The V end was cut by 4 bases, the J end by 5 bases, with 17 bases between. Per the germline V gene, CDR1 is SEHNR and CDR2 is FQNEAQ (reference sequence). The CDR3, as DNA: TGTGCCAGCAGCTCCGGCGAGTTAGCTCATGAGACCCAGTACTTC. This translates into CASSSGELAHETQYF.

The chain couples TRBV28 to TRBJ2-7, with D perhaps TRBD1 or TRBD2 (5 bases each). Germline CDR1 MDHEN, CDR2 SYDVKM. The CDR3 is made up of 16 amino acids. The V gene lost 6 bases and the J gene lost 5 bases, with 23 bases spanning the gap. The CDR3 nucleotides read TGTGCCAGCAGCCCAACCCGGGGCGGAGTTGAGAACGAGCAGTACTTC. It yields the protein CASSPTRGGVENEQYF.

The chain has TRBV27 and TRBJ1-4; tentatively, D is TRBD1 (5 bases). The germline V gene has CDR1 MNHEY and CDR2 SMNVEV (reference sequence). The CDR3 has 13 residues. V lost 1 base and J 11 bases, leaving 11 bases between the germline ends. In DNA form, the CDR3 reads TGTGCCAGCAGTTTATTTGGCAGGGAGAAACTGTTTTTT. Encoded protein: CASSLFGREKLFF.

The rearrangement joins TRBV6-6 to TRBJ2-3; 7 bases align to TRBD2. The germline CDR1 and CDR2 sequences are MNHNY and SVGAGI (reference sequence). The CDR3 has 14 residues. V was pared by 7 bases and J by 1 base, with 5 bases of the junction left unmatched. CDR3 sequence (DNA): TGTGCCAGCACCCGGGCGGGGGGCACAGATACGCAGTATTTT. Residues: CASTRAGGTDTQYF.

The chain uses TRBV30 and TRBJ2-1; TRBD2 is a possible D gene (6 bases). Germline lookup yields CDR1 GTSNPN and CDR2 SVGIG (reference sequence). The CDR3 is 16 residues long. V was clipped by 6 bases and J by 9 bases, with 27 bases between them. This CDR3 reads CACRPDFGGIIGEQFF. The CDR3 DNA follows: TGTGCCTGTAGACCAGACTTTGGCGGGATAATCGGTGAGCAGTTCTTC.